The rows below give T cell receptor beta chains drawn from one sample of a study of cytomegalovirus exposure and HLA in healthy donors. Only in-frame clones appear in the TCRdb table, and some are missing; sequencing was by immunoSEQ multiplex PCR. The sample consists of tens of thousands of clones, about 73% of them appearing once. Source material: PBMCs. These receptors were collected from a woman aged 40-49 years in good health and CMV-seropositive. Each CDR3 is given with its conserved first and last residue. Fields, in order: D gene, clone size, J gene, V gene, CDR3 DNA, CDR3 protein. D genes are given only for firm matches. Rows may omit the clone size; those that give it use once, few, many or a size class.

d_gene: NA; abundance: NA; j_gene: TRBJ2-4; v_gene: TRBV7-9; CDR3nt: TGTGCCAGCAGCTCCCTAGATTCCATTCAGTACTTC; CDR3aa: CASSSLDSIQYF
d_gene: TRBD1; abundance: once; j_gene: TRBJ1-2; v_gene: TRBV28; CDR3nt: TGTGCCAGCGACTGGACAGGGACCCTAAGCTATGGCTACACCTTC; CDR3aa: CASDWTGTLSYGYTF
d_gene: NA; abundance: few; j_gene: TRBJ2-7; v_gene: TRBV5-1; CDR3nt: TGCGCCAGCAGCTTGACTAGCTCCTACGAGCAGTACTTC; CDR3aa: CASSLTSSYEQYF
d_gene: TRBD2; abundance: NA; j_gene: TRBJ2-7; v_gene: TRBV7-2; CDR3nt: TGTGCCAGCAGCTTAGGGGCGGGGGGGAGGTACGAGCAGTACTTC; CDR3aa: CASSLGAGGRYEQYF
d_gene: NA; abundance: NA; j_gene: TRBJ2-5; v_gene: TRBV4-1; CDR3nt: TGCGCCAGCAGCGACAACCAAGAGACCCAGTACTTC; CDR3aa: CASSDNQETQYF
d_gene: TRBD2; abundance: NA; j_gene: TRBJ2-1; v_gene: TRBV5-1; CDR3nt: TGCGCCAGCAGCCCCAAAACCGCGGGAGATGAGCAGTTCTTC; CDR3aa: CASSPKTAGDEQFF
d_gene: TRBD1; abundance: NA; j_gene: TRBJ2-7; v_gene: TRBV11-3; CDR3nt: TGTGCCAGCAGCCTACGGGACAGGGGTTACGAGCAGTACTTC; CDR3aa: CASSLRDRGYEQYF
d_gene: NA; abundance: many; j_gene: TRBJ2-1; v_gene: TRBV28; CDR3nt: TGTGCCAGCAGTTTATCAACAGCGGCCCACAGGGACAATGAGCAGTTCTTC; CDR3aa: CASSLSTAAHRDNEQFF
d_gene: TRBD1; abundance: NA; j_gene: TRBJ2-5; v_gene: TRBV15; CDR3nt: TGTGCCACCAGCCTAGAGACAGGGAAAGAGACCCAGTACTTC; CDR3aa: CATSLETGKETQYF
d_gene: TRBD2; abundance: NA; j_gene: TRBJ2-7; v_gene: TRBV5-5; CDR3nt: TGTGCCAGCTTGCTAGCGGGAGTGACCTACGAGCAGTACTTC; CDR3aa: CASLLAGVTYEQYF
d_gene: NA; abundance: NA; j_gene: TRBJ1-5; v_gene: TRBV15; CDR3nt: TGTGCCACCAGCAGAGATGGTACAGGGAATCAGCCCCAGCATTTT; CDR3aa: CATSRDGTGNQPQHF
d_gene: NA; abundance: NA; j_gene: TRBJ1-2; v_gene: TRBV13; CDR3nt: TGTGCCAGCAGCTTAGGGTCGGGAGACTATGGCTACACCTTC; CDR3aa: CASSLGSGDYGYTF
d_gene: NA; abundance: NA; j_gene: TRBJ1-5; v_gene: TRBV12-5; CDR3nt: TGTGCTAGTGGTTTAGACACCAATCAGCCCCAGCATTTT; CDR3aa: CASGLDTNQPQHF
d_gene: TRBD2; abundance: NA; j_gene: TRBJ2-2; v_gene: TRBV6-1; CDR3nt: TGTGCCGCGACTAGCGGGGACCACACCGGGGAGCTGTTTTTT; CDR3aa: CAATSGDHTGELFF
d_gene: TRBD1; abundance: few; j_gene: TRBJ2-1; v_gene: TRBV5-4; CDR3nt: TGTGCCAGCAGCCTGACAGGGGACAATGAGCAGTTCTTC; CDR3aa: CASSLTGDNEQFF
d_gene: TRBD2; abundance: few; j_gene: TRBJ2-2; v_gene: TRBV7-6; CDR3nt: TGTGCCAGCCAGCCTCAGAGCCGGACTAGCGGAGACACCGGGGAGCTGTTTTTT; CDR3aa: CASQPQSRTSGDTGELFF
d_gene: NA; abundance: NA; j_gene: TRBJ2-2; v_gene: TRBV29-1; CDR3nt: TGCAGCGCTGCGCCGGGTCTTATAAACACCGGGGAGCTGTTTTTT; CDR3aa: CSAAPGLINTGELFF
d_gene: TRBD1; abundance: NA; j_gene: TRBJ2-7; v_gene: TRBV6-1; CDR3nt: TGTGCCAGCAGGATCGACAGGGATTACGAGCAGTACTTC; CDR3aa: CASRIDRDYEQYF
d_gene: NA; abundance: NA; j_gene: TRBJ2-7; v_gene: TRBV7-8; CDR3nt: TGTGCCAGCAGCTTAGTTTTATTCCACGAGCAGTACTTC; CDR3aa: CASSLVLFHEQYF
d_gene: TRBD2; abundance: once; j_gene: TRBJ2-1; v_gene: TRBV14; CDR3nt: TGTGCCAGCAGCCAACTAGCGGGAGGTTTTTGGAATGAGCAGTTCTTC; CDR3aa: CASSQLAGGFWNEQFF
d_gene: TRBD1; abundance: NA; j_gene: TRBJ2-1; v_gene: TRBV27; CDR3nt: TGTGCCAGCACCCGATCGTGGGCGGGACAGGGCTACAATGAGCAGTTCTTC; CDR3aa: CASTRSWAGQGYNEQFF
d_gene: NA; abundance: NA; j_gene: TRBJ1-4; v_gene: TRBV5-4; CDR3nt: TGTGCCAGCAGCTTGACAGTAGGTGAAAAACTGTTTTTT; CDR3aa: CASSLTVGEKLFF
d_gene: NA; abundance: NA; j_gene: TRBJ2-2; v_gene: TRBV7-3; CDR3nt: TGTGCCAGCAGCTTAGGGGGGAGCTCTTCCGGGGAGCTGTTTTTT; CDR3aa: CASSLGGSSSGELFF
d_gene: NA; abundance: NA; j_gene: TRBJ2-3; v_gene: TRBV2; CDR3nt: TGTGCCAGCAGTGAAGGAGTCACAGATACGCAGTATTTT; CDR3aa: CASSEGVTDTQYF
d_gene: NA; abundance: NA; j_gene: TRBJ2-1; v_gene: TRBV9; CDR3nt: TGTGCCAGCAGCCTCGAGCATGAGCAGTTCTTC; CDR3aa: CASSLEHEQFF
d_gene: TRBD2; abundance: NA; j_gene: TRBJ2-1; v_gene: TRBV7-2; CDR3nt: TGTGCCAGCAGCCTTCTACCGGGAGGGCCAGGAGGCAATGAGCAGTTCTTC; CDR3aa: CASSLLPGGPGGNEQFF
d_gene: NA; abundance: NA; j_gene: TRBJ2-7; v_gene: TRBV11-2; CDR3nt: TGTGCCAGCAGCTTAGATATAGGGGTCCACGAGCAGTACTTC; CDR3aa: CASSLDIGVHEQYF
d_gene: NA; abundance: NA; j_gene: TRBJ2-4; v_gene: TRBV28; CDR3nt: TGTGCCAGCAGCCCGTGGGGGGATGGGTCCAAAAACATTCAGTACTTC; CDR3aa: CASSPWGDGSKNIQYF
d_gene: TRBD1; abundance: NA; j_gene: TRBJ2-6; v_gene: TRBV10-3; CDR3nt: TGTGCCATCAGTGAAAAGGGGACAGGGTCCATATCTGGGGCCAACGTCCTGACTTTC; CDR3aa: CAISEKGTGSISGANVLTF
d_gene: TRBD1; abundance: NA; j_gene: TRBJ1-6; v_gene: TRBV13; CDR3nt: TGTGCCAGCAGCTTAAAGGGACAGGCCAATAAGGCCCTCCACTTT; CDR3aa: CASSLKGQANKALHF
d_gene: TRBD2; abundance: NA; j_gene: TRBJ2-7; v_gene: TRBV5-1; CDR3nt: TGCGCCAGCAGCGGGACTAGCGGTAGGTACGAGCAGTACTTC; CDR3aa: CASSGTSGRYEQYF
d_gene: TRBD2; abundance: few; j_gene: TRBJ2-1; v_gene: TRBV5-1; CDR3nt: TGCGCCAGCAGTAATGCGGGAGGAGCATACGATGAGCAGTTCTTC; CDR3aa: CASSNAGGAYDEQFF
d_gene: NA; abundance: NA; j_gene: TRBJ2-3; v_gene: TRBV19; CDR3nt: TGTGCCAGTAGTTTAGGGCAGGCAGATACGCAGTATTTT; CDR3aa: CASSLGQADTQYF
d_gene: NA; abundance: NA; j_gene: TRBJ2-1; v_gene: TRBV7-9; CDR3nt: TGTGCCAGCACCGTAGTAGGGGGAGGGCCCTCCTACAATGAGCAGTTCTTC; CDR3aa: CASTVVGGGPSYNEQFF
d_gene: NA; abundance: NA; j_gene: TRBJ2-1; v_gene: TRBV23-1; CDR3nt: TGCGCCAGGCCAATTGGACAGTTTCCCGACAATGAGCAGTTCTTC; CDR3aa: CARPIGQFPDNEQFF
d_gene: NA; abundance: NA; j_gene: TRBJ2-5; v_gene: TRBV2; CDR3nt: TGTGCCAGCAGTTTGGGAAGCGGGGAGACCCAGTACTTC; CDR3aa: CASSLGSGETQYF
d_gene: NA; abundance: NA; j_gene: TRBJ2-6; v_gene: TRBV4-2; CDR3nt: TGTGCCAGCAGCCAAGAAATACCAGGGGAAGGCTCTGGGGCCAACGTCCTGACTTTC; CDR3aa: CASSQEIPGEGSGANVLTF
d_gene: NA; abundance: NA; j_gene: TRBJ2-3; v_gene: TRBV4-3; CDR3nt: TGCGCCAGCAGCGTCGGACAGACCTTTAGCACAGATACGCAGTATTTT; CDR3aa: CASSVGQTFSTDTQYF
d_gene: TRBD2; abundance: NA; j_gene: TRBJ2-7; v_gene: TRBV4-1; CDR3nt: TGCGCCAGCAGCCAAGATGACCCATCGGCGGGAGACTACGAGCAGTACTTC; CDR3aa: CASSQDDPSAGDYEQYF
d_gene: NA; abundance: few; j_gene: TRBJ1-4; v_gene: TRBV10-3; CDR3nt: TGTGCCACCCAAGGGGAGGCTAATGAAAAACTGTTTTTT; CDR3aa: CATQGEANEKLFF
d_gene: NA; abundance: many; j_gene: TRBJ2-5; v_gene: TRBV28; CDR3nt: TGTGCCAGCAGTTCCATTTACAGCGACAGGTCACTTCAAGAGACCCAGTACTTC; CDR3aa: CASSSIYSDRSLQETQYF
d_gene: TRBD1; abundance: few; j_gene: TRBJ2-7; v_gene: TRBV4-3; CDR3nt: TGCGCCAGCAGCCCAGGGACAGGGGTCTACGAGCAGTACTTC; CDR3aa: CASSPGTGVYEQYF
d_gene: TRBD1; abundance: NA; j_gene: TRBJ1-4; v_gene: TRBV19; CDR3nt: TGTGCCACCACCGGGACAGCTAATGAAAAACTGTTTTTT; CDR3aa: CATTGTANEKLFF
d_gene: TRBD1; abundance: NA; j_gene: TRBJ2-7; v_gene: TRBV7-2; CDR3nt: TGTGCCAGCAGCCCCACGGGACAGGGTACTCACGAGCAGTACTTC; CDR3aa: CASSPTGQGTHEQYF
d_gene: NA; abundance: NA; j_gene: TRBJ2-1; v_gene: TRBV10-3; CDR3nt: TGTGCCATTGACGGGAGGGACAGCAATGAGCAGTTCTTC; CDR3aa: CAIDGRDSNEQFF
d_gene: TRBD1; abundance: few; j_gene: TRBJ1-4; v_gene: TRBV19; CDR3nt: TGTGCCAGTAGTCTCGGACAGGGCCTTGAAAAACTGTTTTTT; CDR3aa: CASSLGQGLEKLFF
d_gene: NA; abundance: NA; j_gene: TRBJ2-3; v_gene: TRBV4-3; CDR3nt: TGCGCCAGCAGCCAAGGGAGCGGAACGCAGTATTTT; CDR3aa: CASSQGSGTQYF
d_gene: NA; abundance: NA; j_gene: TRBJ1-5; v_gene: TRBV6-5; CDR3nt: TGTGCCACCTGGGCGGGCCAGCGAAATCAGCCCCAGCATTTT; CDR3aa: CATWAGQRNQPQHF
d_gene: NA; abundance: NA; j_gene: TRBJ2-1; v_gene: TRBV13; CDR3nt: TGTGCCAGCAGCTGGAGAGGCTCCTACAATGAGCAGTTCTTC; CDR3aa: CASSWRGSYNEQFF
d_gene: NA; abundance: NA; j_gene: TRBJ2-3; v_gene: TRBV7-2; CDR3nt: TGTGCCAGCAGCTTTTTCTCGGACACTAGCACAGATACGCAGTATTTT; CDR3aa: CASSFFSDTSTDTQYF
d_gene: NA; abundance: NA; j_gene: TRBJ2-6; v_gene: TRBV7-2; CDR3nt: TGTGCCAGCGGGGGGTCGGGGGCCAACGTCCTGACTTTC; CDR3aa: CASGGSGANVLTF
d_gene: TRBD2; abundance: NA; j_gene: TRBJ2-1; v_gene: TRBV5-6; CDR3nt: TGTGCCAGCAGCGGTTTAGGGCGGGGGTGGGACAATGAGCAGTTCTTC; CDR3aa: CASSGLGRGWDNEQFF
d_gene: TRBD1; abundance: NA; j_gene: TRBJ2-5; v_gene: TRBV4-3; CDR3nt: TGCGCCAGCAGCCAGTTCACCGGGACAGGGGGGGCAGAGACCCAGTACTTC; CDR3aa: CASSQFTGTGGAETQYF
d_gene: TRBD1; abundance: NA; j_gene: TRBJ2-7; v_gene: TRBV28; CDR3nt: TGTGCCAGCGGGGACAGGGACAGGTCCTACGAGCAGTACTTC; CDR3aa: CASGDRDRSYEQYF
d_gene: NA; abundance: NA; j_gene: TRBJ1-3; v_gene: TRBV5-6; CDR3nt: TGTGCCAGCAGCTTGGAGCACTCTGGAAACACCATATATTTT; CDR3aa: CASSLEHSGNTIYF
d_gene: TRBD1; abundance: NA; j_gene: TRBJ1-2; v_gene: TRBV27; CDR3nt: TGTGCCAGCAGTACAGCCGACAGGGGGTTGGGCTACCCCTTC; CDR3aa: CASSTADRGLGYPF
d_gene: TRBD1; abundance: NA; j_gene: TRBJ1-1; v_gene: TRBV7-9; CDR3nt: TGTTCCAGCAGCTTAGCTGGGGGACAGATACTTATGAACACTGAAGCTTTCTTT; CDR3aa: CSSSLAGGQILMNTEAFF
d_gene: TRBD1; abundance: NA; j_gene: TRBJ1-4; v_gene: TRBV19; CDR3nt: TGTGCCAGTAGTATCGGGACAGGGGTGGAAGAAAAGCTGTTTTTT; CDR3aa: CASSIGTGVEEKLFF
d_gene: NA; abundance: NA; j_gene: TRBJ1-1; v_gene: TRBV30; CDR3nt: TGTGCCTGGAGTGGACAATGGAACACTGAAGCTTTCTTT; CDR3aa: CAWSGQWNTEAFF
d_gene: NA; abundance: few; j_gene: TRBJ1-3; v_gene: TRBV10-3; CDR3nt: TGTGCCATCGGTAATTCTCGGGGAAGCTCTGGAAACACCATATATTTT; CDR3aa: CAIGNSRGSSGNTIYF